These 26 T cell receptor beta chains were all obtained from the same sample, sequenced in a study of response to subunit inactivated influenza vaccine listed by TCRdb under 2018. Receptors were amplified or captured by RT-PCR. Sequencing used an Illumina HiSeq 2500. TCRdb itself trimmed the public reads at Q25 with fastp, ran MiXCR and retained productive beta chains. Rows with one shared CDR3 protein collapse into an entry with the most common genes and DNA. Present in this sample are roughly 700,000 distinct CDR3 sequences, approximately 15% of which were seen just once. The top ten clonotypes cover less than 9% of the sample. Sample: PBMCs from blood, taken roughly 2 weeks before vaccination. These receptors were collected from a man aged 50 to 59 who received an inactivated influenza vaccine. Donor details come from another sample of the same person, matched by shared clones.

This chain uses TRBV7-2 with TRBJ2-7; D gene unclear. CDR1 and CDR2 from the germline V gene are SGHTA and FQGNSA. The V gene lost 1 base and the J gene lost 1 base, with 11 bases spanning the gap. This CDR3 is built from 15 residues. The CDR3 sequence: CASSLGLGRSYEQYF. The CDR3 nucleotides read TGTGCCAGCAGCTTAGGTCTGGGCCGATCCTACGAGCAGTACTTC.

This clonotype has a count of ten or more. V usage is TRBV29-1 and J usage is TRBJ2-2; the match to TRBD2 covers 9 bases. Germline V gene data show CDR1 as SQVTM and CDR2 as ANQGSEA. The junction had 4 bases not matched to a gene; V was cut back by 0 bases and J by 2 bases. CDR3 size: 16 residues. This CDR3 reads CSVEDRLAGNTGELFF. CDR3 nucleotides: TGCAGCGTTGAAGATCGTCTAGCGGGAAACACCGGGGAGCTGTTTTTT.

The table lists this clonotype with many counts. V gene TRBV15 combines with J gene TRBJ2-3, with 9 bases identical to TRBD1. V shed 4 bases and J 5 bases; nucleotides not matched to a gene: 4. Germline CDR1 is LNHNV and CDR2 is YYDKDF (reference sequence). This CDR3 comprises 14 residues. CDR3 in amino acids: CATSNRQGVDTQYF. The CDR3 DNA follows: TGTGCCACCAGCAACCGACAGGGGGTAGATACGCAGTATTTT. The full variable domain, completed using reference TRBV15 and TRBJ2-3, is DAMVIQNPRYQVTQFGKPVTLSCSQTLNHNVMYWYQQKSSQAPKLLFHYYDKDFNNEADTPDNFQSRRPNTSFCFLDIRSPGLGDTAMYLCATSNRQGVDTQYFGPGTRLTVL.

The rearrangement joins TRBV24-1 to TRBJ2-3; 7 nucleotides match TRBD1. The germline V gene encodes CDR1 KGHDR and CDR2 SFDVKD. The V segment lost 0 bases and the J segment 0 bases; nucleotides outside the gene matches: 2. CDR3 length: 16 amino acids. The CDR3 DNA is TGTGCCACCAGTGATTTGGGGACAGTTAGCACAGATACGCAGTATTTT. As protein: CATSDLGTVSTDTQYF.

Here the CDR3 DNA reads TGCAGTGCTCGTAGTAGGGACGGATCGGTTGAGCAGTTCTTC. Translating gives CSARSRDGSVEQFF. The rearrangement joins TRBV20-1 to TRBJ2-1, with D possibly being TRBD1 or TRBD2 (5 bases each). The ends were cut back, 5 bases at V and 9 bases at J, with 20 bases in the middle. This CDR3 is 14 amino acids long. Germline CDR1 reads DFQATT; CDR2 reads SNEGSKA (reference sequence).

This clonotype was counted only a few times. The chain links TRBV14 to TRBJ2-5, with 7 nucleotides matching TRBD1. Looked up from germline, CDR1 is SGHDN and CDR2 is FVKESK. V shed 0 bases, J shed 5 bases, and the junction held 9 bases outside the gene matches. The CDR3 consists of 16 residues. DNA of the CDR3: TGTGCCAGCAGCCAAGATACAGGGGCGAGGCGGGAGACCCAGTACTTC. This translates into CASSQDTGARRETQYF.

This clonotype came up once. CDR3 amino acids: CASSSADPYNSPLHF. The CDR3 DNA reads TGTGCCAGCAGTTCAGCAGACCCTTATAATTCACCCCTCCACTTT. The chain couples TRBV28 to TRBJ1-6; D unresolved. Trimming removed 4 bases at V and 4 bases at J, with 11 bases between. CDR3 size: 15 residues. The germline CDR1 and CDR2 sequences are MDHEN and SYDVKM. Supplemented by reference TRBV28 and TRBJ1-6, the full variable domain reads DVKVTQSSRYLVKRTGEKVFLECVQDMDHENMFWYRQDPGLGLRLIYFSYDVKMKEKGDIPEGYSVSREKKERFSLILESASTNQTSMYLCASSSADPYNSPLHFGNGTRLTVT.

This clonotype was picked up many times. The V gene is TRBV29-1, the J gene TRBJ1-4, with D possibly being TRBD1 (5 bases). In germline, CDR1 is SQVTM, CDR2 ANQGSEA. This CDR3 is 14 amino acids long. V was pared by 6 bases and J by 1 base, with 12 bases between. This chain's CDR3 is CSVTVGGTNEKLFF. DNA for the CDR3: TGCAGCGTGACTGTCGGGGGAACTAATGAAAAACTGTTTTTT.

The chain employs TRBV6-2 or TRBV6-3 and TRBJ1-1; D remains unclear. The CDR3 runs to 13 residues. CDR1 is MNHEY, CDR2 SVGEGT, per germline. V dropped 7 bases and J dropped 4 bases, with 13 bases sitting between them. CDR3 nucleotide sequence: TGTGCCAGCAATACTGGACGGAGCACTGAAGCTTTCTTT. This encodes CASNTGRSTEAFF.

The rearrangement uses TRBV13 and TRBJ2-7, with 10 bases aligning to TRBD1. The CDR3 contains 14 residues. V was clipped by 8 bases and J by 4 bases; unmatched bases: 8. CDR1 is PRHDT and CDR2 is FYEKMQ in the germline V gene (reference sequence). The CDR3 loop is CASLPGTGEYEQYF. The CDR3 DNA follows: TGTGCCAGCTTACCCGGGACAGGGGAATACGAGCAGTACTTC. Looking up the rest from reference TRBV13 and TRBJ2-7 gives the full variable domain: AAGVIQSPRHLIKEKRETATLKCYPIPRHDTVYWYQQGPGQDPQFLISFYEKMQSDKGSIPDRFSAQQFSDYHSELNMSSLELGDSALYFCASLPGTGEYEQYFGPGTRLTVT.

This clonotype came up a few times. The rearrangement uses TRBV12-3 or TRBV12-4 and TRBJ1-2; TRBD1 agrees at 8 bases. The CDR3 is made up of 13 amino acids. With V trimmed by 4 bases and J by 9 bases, 7 bases remained unmatched. CDR3 in amino acids: CASSSGTGLSYTF. Written as DNA, the CDR3 is TGTGCCAGCAGTTCTGGGACAGGACTTAGCTACACCTTC.

Only a few counts were recorded for this clonotype. The rearrangement joins TRBV4-1 to TRBJ2-3; TRBD2 aligns across 8 bases. Trimming took 1 base from V and 6 from J; bases not matched to a gene: 6. The V gene's germline CDR1 is MGHRA and CDR2 YSYEKL. The CDR3 is 15 residues long. DNA of the CDR3: TGCGCCAGCAGCCAAGGGGGACTAGAGGGGGATACGCAGTATTTT. It specifies CASSQGGLEGDTQYF.

There are a few counts of this clonotype. V usage is TRBV5-1 and J usage is TRBJ1-4, with D uncertain. Trimming left V 1 base short and J 5 bases short, with 9 bases between. This CDR3 spans 14 amino acids. CDR1 is SGHRS, CDR2 YFSETQ, per germline. In DNA form, the CDR3 reads TGCGCCAGCAGCTTGAGGGCGGACAATGAAAAACTGTTTTTT. This sequence encodes CASSLRADNEKLFF.

This clonotype was recorded a few times. The genes are TRBV11-1 and TRBJ2-3; D perhaps matches TRBD1 (5 bases). Germline V gene lookup returns CDR1 SGHAT and CDR2 FQDESV (reference sequence). Trimming stripped 5 bases from V and 1 base from J, with 22 bases between. CDR3 length: 18 residues. The CDR3 coding sequence is TGTGCCAGCAGCGAAGACAGAAGTAGGGCACCCGGCACAGATACGCAGTATTTT. Amino acid sequence: CASSEDRSRAPGTDTQYF.

This clonotype has ten or more counts. CDR3 loop: CASSWRTVVKETQYF. CDR3 bases: TGTGCCAGCAGTTGGAGGACAGTAGTAAAAGAGACCCAGTACTTC. The chain uses TRBV28 and TRBJ2-5; maybe TRBD1 (6 bases). CDR3 length equals 15 residues. The V gene's germline CDR1 is MDHEN and CDR2 SYDVKM. V was clipped by 4 bases and J by 3 bases, with 15 bases between them.

This sequence joins TRBV1 and TRBJ2-7; TRBD1 reflects the table's D call only, with no check against the DNA. TRBV1 is classified as a pseudogene. The CDR3 consists of 14 residues. CDR3 in amino acids: CTSSQRDRDYEQYF. As DNA, the CDR3 is TGCACCAGCAGCCAGCGGGACAGAGACTACGAGCAGTACTTC.

The table lists this clonotype with many counts. The chain has TRBV6-1 and TRBJ2-7, with 7 bases aligning to TRBD1. The V gene end was trimmed by 6 bases and the J gene end by 2 bases; junction bases not matched to a gene: 16. This CDR3 contains 17 residues. CDR1 MNHNS and CDR2 SASEGT come from the germline V gene. Written as DNA, the CDR3 is TGTGCCAGCAGAATCTGGGGACAGACGACTAACCCCTACGAGCAGTACTTC. Encoded protein: CASRIWGQTTNPYEQYF.

This chain connects TRBV18 to TRBJ2-5; unclear D gene. The CDR3 spans 15 residues. The V and J ends lost 4 bases and 0 bases respectively, with 12 bases between them. Germline-derived CDR1 and CDR2 are KGHSH and LQKENI. CDR3 DNA sequence: TGTGCCAGCTCACGCCGCTCAGCAAACCAAGAGACCCAGTACTTC. Translating it yields CASSRRSANQETQYF.

This clonotype showed up just a few times. The gene calls are TRBV29-1 and TRBJ1-1; possibly TRBD1 for D (6 bases). V was cut by 6 bases and J by 4 bases, with 18 bases left in between. Germline-derived CDR1 and CDR2 are SQVTM and ANQGSEA. This CDR3 is 14 amino acids long. CDR3 loop: CSVTGTLRGTEAFF. The DNA for the CDR3 is TGCAGCGTCACAGGGACGTTAAGGGGCACTGAAGCTTTCTTT.

The chain employs TRBV2 and TRBJ2-3, with 7 bases that match TRBD2. With 3 bases clipped from V and 2 bases from J, the junction kept 5 bases outside the gene matches. This CDR3 has 15 residues. The germline V gene encodes CDR1 SNHLY and CDR2 FYNNEI. Here the CDR3 DNA reads TGTGCCAGCAGTGACATGACTAGCACCACAGATACGCAGTATTTT. Its protein is CASSDMTSTTDTQYF. Full variable domain (missing parts from reference TRBV2 and TRBJ2-3): EPEVTQTPSHQVTQMGQEVILRCVPISNHLYFYWYRQILGQKVEFLVSFYNNEISEKSEIFDDQFSVERPDGSNFTLKIRSTKLEDSAMYFCASSDMTSTTDTQYFGPGTRLTVL.

This clonotype was recorded a few times. This rearrangement joins TRBV20-1 to TRBJ2-3; 8 bases align to TRBD1. This CDR3 has 14 residues. The J segment lost 3 bases and the V segment lost 3 bases, leaving 5 bases of the junction unmatched. Germline assignment: CDR1 DFQATT and CDR2 SNEGSKA (reference sequence). CDR3 sequence reads: CSARDREKTDTQYF. The CDR3 nucleotides read TGCAGTGCTAGGGACAGGGAGAAAACAGATACGCAGTATTTT.

This clonotype was detected ten times or more. The chain uses TRBV6-1 and TRBJ2-1; 13 bases match TRBD2. The CDR3 extends over 15 amino acids. Germline trimming cut 4 bases from V and 5 bases from J; bases unmatched to any gene: 2. Germline V gene sequence: CDR1 MNHNS, CDR2 SASEGT. Here the CDR3 DNA reads TGTGCCAGCAGTGCACTAGCGGGGGGGGACAATGAGCAGTTCTTC. This encodes CASSALAGGDNEQFF.

This clonotype occurred a few times. The CDR3 loop reads CASSHSGTLSYNEQFF. In DNA, the CDR3 is TGTGCCAGCAGCCACTCCGGGACGCTCTCCTACAATGAGCAGTTCTTC. The chain uses TRBV3-1 and TRBJ2-1, with D perhaps assigned TRBD1 or TRBD2 (5 bases each). Between the trimmed V and J ends, which lost 3 bases and 0 bases, there was a span of 12 bases. The CDR3 is 16 amino acids. CDR1 and CDR2 (germline): LGHDT, YNNKEL (reference sequence).

This clonotype was observed a few times. The J gene is TRBJ2-5, the V gene TRBV30; a weak D match, TRBD2 (6 bases). CDR3 length: 15 residues. Germline values: CDR1 GTSNPN, CDR2 SVGIG (reference sequence). Trimming cost V 0 bases and J 2 bases, with 13 bases left between them. CDR3 DNA sequence: TGTGCCTGGAGTGTAAAGGCTAGCGCTCAAGAGACCCAGTACTTC. As protein: CAWSVKASAQETQYF.

This chain connects TRBV6-2 or TRBV6-3 to TRBJ1-1; D possibly corresponds to TRBD1 (6 bases). The CDR3 extends over 14 amino acids. The germline CDR1 and CDR2 sequences are MNHEY and SVGEGT. V was clipped by 6 bases and J by 3 bases, with 14 bases between them. CDR3 DNA: TGTGCCAGCAGGAGGACAGAGCTACACACTGAAGCTTTCTTT. Translation gives CASRRTELHTEAFF.

The chain combines TRBV13 with TRBJ2-6, with D tentatively TRBD1 (6 bases). Germline values: CDR1 PRHDT, CDR2 FYEKMQ (reference sequence). There are 16 residues in the CDR3. Trimming stripped 2 bases from V and 2 bases from J, with 10 bases between. CDR3: CASSLSGETGANVLTF. Written as DNA, the CDR3 is TGTGCCAGCAGCTTATCAGGGGAGACTGGGGCCAACGTCCTGACTTTC.